Listed here are 15 T cell receptor beta chains from one sample, sequenced in a study of Ad26.COV2.S vaccination and SARS-CoV-2 variants. Stated treatment: about 20 received Ad26.COV2.S at low or high dose, single or two shots; about 5 received placebo; per-sample allocation not given. Day 63 after the first vaccine or placebo injection was the time point for sampling. TCRdb's copy holds only in-frame clones and misses some; the assay was immunoSEQ multiplex PCR. The table has more than 300,000 clones, 75% to 90% seen once. Sample: peripheral blood, taken in a trial of Ad26.COV2.S vaccine versus placebo. The source is a person aged 18 to 65 who received the Ad26.COV2.S COVID-19 vaccine or a placebo.

The genes are TRBV10-3 and TRBJ2-1; 8 bases align to TRBD2. Germline loops: CDR1 ENHRY, CDR2 SYGVKD. V lost 8 bases and J lost 6; bases outside the gene matches: 9. This CDR3 has 14 residues. The CDR3 protein is CAIGFERGRNEQFF. The CDR3 DNA reads TGTGCCATCGGGTTTGAGCGGGGGCGCAATGAGCAGTTCTTC.

The gene calls are TRBV2 and TRBJ1-1; D perhaps matches TRBD1 (6 bases). This CDR3 is built from 13 residues. Between the trimmed V and J ends, which lost 8 bases and 0 bases, there was a span of 10 bases. Germline loops: CDR1 SNHLY, CDR2 FYNNEI. CDR3 coding DNA: TGTGCCAGCTTCAGGGACATGAACACTGAAGCTTTCTTT. It yields the protein CASFRDMNTEAFF.

The chain couples TRBV5-5 to TRBJ1-2; TRBD1 might be the D (5 bases). The germline V and J ends were trimmed by 1 base and 8 bases, with 9 bases remaining between them. The CDR3 is 12 residues long. CDR1 is SGHKS, CDR2 YYEKEE, per germline (reference sequence). Here the CDR3 DNA reads TGTGCCAGCAGCTTGACCAGGGTAGGCTACACCTTC. Amino acids: CASSLTRVGYTF.

The gene calls are TRBV19 and TRBJ1-6, with D hard to call. The CDR3 consists of 12 residues. CDR1 is LNHDA and CDR2 is SQIVND in the germline V gene (reference sequence). V was pared by 5 bases and J by 8 bases, with 7 bases between. The CDR3 reads CASSLGHSPLHF. CDR3 DNA: TGTGCCAGTAGTCTAGGACATTCACCCCTCCACTTT.

The CDR3 DNA follows: TGTGCCAGTAGTATACAGGGGCCCCTGCCCCAGCATTTT. Amino acid sequence: CASSIQGPLPQHF. The J gene is TRBJ1-5, the V gene TRBV19, with D perhaps matching TRBD1 (6 bases). Per germline, CDR1 LNHDA and CDR2 SQIVND (reference sequence). This CDR3 comprises 13 residues. The ends were cut back, 2 bases at V and 9 bases at J, with 11 bases in the middle.

The gene calls are TRBV5-1 and TRBJ1-1; D uncertain. Per the germline V gene, CDR1 is SGHRS and CDR2 is YFSETQ. V was trimmed by 3 bases and J by 9 bases, leaving 12 bases between them. The CDR3 has 12 residues. CDR3 in DNA: TGCGCCAGCAGCTCCCCGGCGACCCAAGCTTTCTTT. This sequence encodes CASSSPATQAFF.

The chain uses TRBV13 and TRBJ2-7; the D call may be TRBD1 or TRBD2 (6 bases each). The CDR3 is 15 residues long. V was clipped by 5 bases and J by 3 bases, with 17 bases between them. In germline, CDR1 is PRHDT, CDR2 FYEKMQ (reference sequence). CDR3 amino acids: CASSQAGGKYYEQYF. The CDR3 DNA is TGTGCCAGCAGCCAGGCCGGGGGCAAATACTACGAGCAGTACTTC.

In nucleotides, the CDR3 is TGTGCCAGTAGTACCCAAGAGACCCAGTACTTC. Its translation: CASSTQETQYF. The chain uses TRBV19 and TRBJ2-5; D call uncertain. Germline CDR1 reads LNHDA; CDR2 reads SQIVND (reference sequence). The CDR3 sequence is 11 residues long. V lost 4 bases and J lost 1, with 1 base in between.

The chain employs TRBV5-1 and TRBJ2-1; TRBD1 is a possible D gene (5 bases). Germline V gene sequence: CDR1 SGHRS, CDR2 YFSETQ. The CDR3 has 15 amino acids. The ends were cut back, 4 bases at V and 4 bases at J, with 15 bases in the middle. This chain's CDR3 is CASSLQGDGYNEQFF. CDR3 bases: TGCGCCAGCAGCCTCCAGGGTGACGGGTACAATGAGCAGTTCTTC. The full variable domain, with the rest looked up from reference TRBV5-1 and TRBJ2-1, is KAGVTQTPRYLIKTRGQQVTLSCSPISGHRSVSWYQQTPGQGLQFLFEYFSETQRNKGNFPGRFSGRQFSNSRSEMNVSTLELGDSALYLCASSLQGDGYNEQFFGPGTRLTVL.

V gene TRBV20-1 combines with J gene TRBJ1-6, with 7 nucleotides matching TRBD1. The CDR3 has 16 amino acids. J was trimmed by 0 bases and V by 3 bases; bases with no gene match: 5. CDR1 and CDR2 from the germline V gene are DFQATT and SNEGSKA (reference sequence). As DNA, the CDR3 is TGCAGTGCTAGTGAGGGGGCGGGCTCCTATAATTCACCCCTCCACTTT. This translates into CSASEGAGSYNSPLHF.

The chain carries TRBV7-8 and TRBJ2-3, with TRBD2 matching 8 bases. CDR1 SGHVS and CDR2 FQNEAQ come from the germline V gene. J lost 2 bases, V lost 5 bases, and 12 bases had no gene match. The CDR3 loop spans 17 amino acids. The CDR3 loop reads CASSATTSVRLTDTQYF. DNA of the CDR3: TGTGCCAGCAGCGCAACGACTAGCGTCCGCCTCACAGATACGCAGTATTTT.

The CDR3: CASSLSGGYEQYF. CDR3 nucleotide sequence: TGTGCCAGCAGCTTAAGCGGGGGGTACGAGCAGTACTTC. The chain is built from TRBV7-3 and TRBJ2-7, with 8 nucleotides matching TRBD2. Germline V lookup: CDR1 SGHTA, CDR2 FQGTGA. This CDR3 is built from 13 residues. The junction had 0 bases not matched to a gene; V was cut back by 1 base and J by 4 bases.

The CDR3 DNA reads as TGTGCCAGTAGCACTGTACGTTCGAGAGAGACCCAGTACTTC. It codes for CASSTVRSRETQYF. The genes are TRBV19 and TRBJ2-5; no firm D call. Germline values: CDR1 LNHDA, CDR2 SQIVND (reference sequence). This CDR3 region has 14 residues. V lost 6 bases and J 4 bases, leaving 15 bases between the germline ends.

The J gene is TRBJ2-2, the V gene TRBV10-3, with 10 bases that match TRBD2. The germline CDR1 and CDR2 sequences are ENHRY and SYGVKD. Unmatched junction bases numbered 19, after V lost 3 bases and J lost 3 bases. The CDR3 is 21 residues long. The CDR3 loop is CAISDPSPAGGPYGDTGELFF. The CDR3 nucleotides read TGTGCCATCAGTGACCCCTCCCCAGCGGGGGGGCCTTACGGTGACACCGGGGAGCTGTTTTTT.

The chain employs TRBV2 and TRBJ2-3; 9 positions agree with TRBD2. V gave up 1 base and J gave up 5 bases; unmatched junction bases: 4. This CDR3 region has 15 residues. Germline CDR1 is SNHLY and CDR2 is FYNNEI. As DNA, the CDR3 is TGTGCCAGCAGTGAAGGGGGACTAGCAATAGATACGCAGTATTTT. Residues: CASSEGGLAIDTQYF.